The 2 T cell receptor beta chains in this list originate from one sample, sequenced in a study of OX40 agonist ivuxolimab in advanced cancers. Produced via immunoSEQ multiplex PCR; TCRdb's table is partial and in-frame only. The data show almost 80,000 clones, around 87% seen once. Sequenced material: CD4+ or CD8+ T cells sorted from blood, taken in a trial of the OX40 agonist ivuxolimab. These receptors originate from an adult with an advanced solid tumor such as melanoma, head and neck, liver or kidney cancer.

The CDR3 bases are TGTGCCAGCTCACCCCGGACAGGGGACCCCTACGAGCAGTACTTC. Its translation: CASSPRTGDPYEQYF. The chain combines TRBV18 with TRBJ2-7; 9 bases agree with TRBD1. The V gene end was trimmed by 3 bases and the J gene end by 2 bases; junction bases not matched to a gene: 5. The length of the CDR3 is 15 residues. Germline V gene sequence: CDR1 KGHSH, CDR2 LQKENI.

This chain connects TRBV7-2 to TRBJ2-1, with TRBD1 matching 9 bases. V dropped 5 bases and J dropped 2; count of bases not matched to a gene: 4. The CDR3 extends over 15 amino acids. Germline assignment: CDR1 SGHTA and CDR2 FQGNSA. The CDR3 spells CASSQDRGTYNEQFF. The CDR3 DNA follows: TGTGCCAGCAGCCAGGACAGGGGAACCTACAATGAGCAGTTCTTC.